This T cell receptor beta chain is from a study of early T cells in non-severe SARS-CoV-2 infection. Unique molecular identifiers were added to individual cDNA molecules. TCRdb recomputed calls from the 5' RACE reads with MiXCR, one row per CDR3 protein. The data show about 57,000 distinct CDR3 sequences, 10% seen once. Germline-derived CDR1 and CDR2 are MGHRA and YSYEKL. V was pared by 0 bases and J by 2 bases, with 16 bases between. This CDR3 is built from 17 residues. What was sequenced was whole blood. This TCR was sampled from an adult who was a healthcare worker with PCR-confirmed SARS-CoV-2 infection or an uninfected control (not recorded which). The V gene is TRBV4-1, the J gene TRBJ1-2; D gene ambiguous. The CDR3 DNA is TGCGCCAGCAGCCAAGATACGCAGAGGAGGTTCAACTATGGCTACACCTTC. Protein product: CASSQDTQRRFNYGYTF.